The next 13 T cell receptor beta chains were all read from a single sample in a study of beta chain features in type 1 diabetes. Every isolated RNA sample was fully reverse transcribed, so sequencing captured expressed TCRB transcripts. This table comes from immunoSEQ multiplex PCR, and its TCRdb copy is limited to in-frame clones, with some not included. The top ten clones hold about 0.087% of a sample with about 620,000 clones, 15% of them seen once. Sequenced material: naive CD4+ T cells from blood. Receptor source: a man aged 18 to 29 in good health.

The J gene is TRBJ2-3, the V gene TRBV4-1; D is possibly TRBD2 (6 bases). V was trimmed by 1 base and J by 1 base, leaving 24 bases between them. Germline V gene sequence: CDR1 MGHRA, CDR2 YSYEKL. This CDR3 is 20 amino acids long. DNA of the CDR3: TGCGCCAGCAGCCAAGTGCAAGGCGGGACTCTTCTACTCGGCACAGATACGCAGTATTTT. This encodes CASSQVQGGTLLLGTDTQYF.

This clone was picked up a small number of times. The V and J genes are TRBV4-3 and TRBJ2-1; D not resolved. The germline V and J ends were trimmed by 0 bases and 1 base, with 10 bases remaining between them. This CDR3 spans 16 amino acids. In germline, CDR1 is LGHNA, CDR2 YSLEER. The DNA for the CDR3 is TGCGCCAGCAGCCAAGAGTCTCACACTTCCTACAATGAGCAGTTCTTC. Encoded protein: CASSQESHTSYNEQFF.

The rearrangement links TRBV5-4 to TRBJ2-1; possible D gene TRBD1, 5 bases. Germline loops: CDR1 SGHNT, CDR2 YYREEE (reference sequence). V shed 4 bases and J shed 4 bases, with 21 bases lying between them. This CDR3 contains 17 residues. The CDR3 bases are TGTGCCAGCAGCAGTGGGGATTGGTGGGGCTCTTACAATGAGCAGTTCTTC. It yields the protein CASSSGDWWGSYNEQFF.

The chain uses TRBV2 and TRBJ2-5, with 7 positions matching TRBD1. The CDR3 sequence is 15 residues long. After removal of 3 bases from V and 3 bases from J, the junction contained 7 bases not matched to a gene. Per germline, CDR1 SNHLY and CDR2 FYNNEI. The CDR3 loop is CASSELQGQKETQYF. The CDR3 coding sequence is TGTGCCAGCAGTGAGTTACAGGGACAGAAAGAGACCCAGTACTTC.

The chain combines TRBV21-1 with TRBJ2-3; the table's D call of TRBD2 was not tested on the DNA. TRBV21-1 constitutes a pseudogene. This CDR3 has 19 amino acids. The DNA of the CDR3 is TGTGCCAGCAGCAAAAGGAAGGAGCGGGAGGGCCGGGGCACAGATACGCAGTATTTT. It encodes CASSKRKEREGRGTDTQYF.

This clone was picked up a small number of times. The V and J genes are TRBV30 and TRBJ2-1, with 10 bases aligning to TRBD2. Germline-derived CDR1 and CDR2 are GTSNPN and SVGIG (reference sequence). The CDR3 runs 15 residues. With V trimmed by 8 bases and J by 9 bases, 16 bases remained unmatched. The CDR3 DNA follows: TGTGCCAGAACTCCTCTAGCGGGGGCCCACGGTGAGCAGTTCTTC. It yields the protein CARTPLAGAHGEQFF.

This chain connects TRBV10-3 to TRBJ2-4; no firm D call. V was shortened by 10 bases and J by 0 bases, with 10 bases between the two germline ends. Germline V CDR1 and CDR2: ENHRY, SYGVKD. The CDR3 spans 13 residues. This CDR3 reads CASASIAKNIQYF. CDR3 DNA: TGTGCCAGTGCGAGTATAGCCAAAAACATTCAGTACTTC.

The table lists this clone with a few counts. The chain carries TRBV4-2 and TRBJ1-1; 7 bases align to TRBD1. Germline V gives CDR1 LGHNA, CDR2 YNFKEQ. This CDR3 has 15 residues. V was clipped by 0 bases and J by 0 bases; unmatched bases: 1. CDR3 residues: CASSQEGTVNTEAFF. The CDR3 DNA follows: TGTGCCAGCAGCCAAGAGGGGACAGTGAACACTGAAGCTTTCTTT.

The V gene is TRBV5-1, the J gene TRBJ2-7; 7 nucleotides align to TRBD1. CDR3 length: 14 residues. CDR1 SGHRS and CDR2 YFSETQ come from the germline V gene. V gave up 5 bases and J gave up 0 bases; unmatched junction bases: 5. CDR3 DNA sequence: TGCGCCAGCAGGCCCGGGACAGCCTCCTACGAGCAGTACTTC. This translates into CASRPGTASYEQYF.

This clone was recorded a few times. The V call is TRBV25-1, the J call TRBJ2-5, with D maybe TRBD2 (6 bases). The V gene's germline CDR1 is MGHDK and CDR2 SYGVNS. V lost 6 bases and J lost 0, with 14 bases in between. The CDR3 loop spans 15 amino acids. CDR3 DNA: TGTGCCAGCAGAGGGAGGATACTGTACCAAGAGACCCAGTACTTC. Its protein is CASRGRILYQETQYF. Filled out from reference TRBV25-1 and TRBJ2-5, the complete variable domain reads EADIYQTPRYLVIGTGKKITLECSQTMGHDKMYWYQQDPGMELHLIHYSYGVNSTEKGDLSSESTVSRIRTEHFPLTLESARPSHTSQYLCASRGRILYQETQYFGPGTRLLVL.

The chain joins TRBV15 to TRBJ2-1, with D unresolved. Germline V gene lookup returns CDR1 LNHNV and CDR2 YYDKDF (reference sequence). The CDR3 sequence is 16 residues long. Trimming cost V 3 bases and J 0 bases, with 12 bases left between them. The CDR3 DNA follows: TGTGCCACCAGCAGCCTGTTGCTCGGCTCCTACAATGAGCAGTTCTTC. Amino acid sequence: CATSSLLLGSYNEQFF.

This clone was counted between two and nine times. This chain links TRBV11-2 with TRBJ1-2, with 8 bases lining up with TRBD1. V shed 2 bases, J shed 9 bases, and the junction held 11 bases outside the gene matches. CDR1 is SGHAT, CDR2 FQNNGV, per germline. The CDR3 runs to 15 residues. The CDR3 reads CASSLKATGVRSYTF. CDR3 nucleotide sequence: TGTGCCAGCAGCTTAAAGGCGACAGGGGTCAGGAGCTACACCTTC.

The chain links TRBV4-1 to TRBJ1-5; 11 bases fit TRBD1. The CDR3 has 16 amino acids. CDR1 and CDR2 from the germline V gene are MGHRA and YSYEKL. The V and J ends lost 2 bases and 8 bases, in that order; junction bases with no gene match: 8. Written as DNA, the CDR3 is TGCGCCAGCAGCCAAACAATCCCGGGACAGGGGGAGCCCCAGCATTTT. Its protein is CASSQTIPGQGEPQHF.